This T cell receptor (beta chain) was retrieved from a study of sequential checkpoint blockade in melanoma. The CDR3 length is 18 residues. V gave up 3 bases and J gave up 0 bases, with 15 bases separating them. Germline CDR1 reads LNHNV; CDR2 reads YYDKDF (reference sequence). TCRdb keeps only in-frame clones here, not all; method: immunoSEQ multiplex PCR. The sample lists about 27,000 clones, 77% seen once, with roughly 20% in the top ten. This clone was counted a few times. Treatment specified: randomized to nivolumab then ipilimumab (arm A) or the reverse (arm B). Patients had received no earlier DNA-damaging chemotherapy. PBMC sorting kept live CD3+CD8+ cells without CD19 or CD56.

This sequence originates from a human donor with melanoma. The material sequenced was CD8+ T cells sorted from blood (inferred from file names), taken from a patient given nivolumab and ipilimumab in sequence. The rearrangement joins TRBV15 to TRBJ2-6; the D is unclear. In DNA form, the CDR3 reads TGTGCCACCAGCAGCTTACAATTGAGCGCCTCTGGGGCCAACGTCCTGACTTTC. Translated: CATSSLQLSASGANVLTF.